The T cell receptor beta chain described here comes from a study of blood T cells in healthy people across ages. General observations from the study: Per million T cells, TCR beta diversity dropped roughly linearly as age increased.

The second PCR ran about 6 to 12 cycles with a sample-barcoded 5' primer and J-beta primers. Per sample, CDR3-containing paired-end reads numbered at least 2.5 million. TCRdb independently ran MiXCR on the 5' RACE reads; one entry per CDR3 protein. The table shows fewer than 950,000 distinct CDR3 sequences, with under 40% occurring only once. In germline, CDR1 is MDHEN, CDR2 SYDVKM. After removal of 3 bases from V and 7 bases from J, the junction contained 7 bases not matched to a gene. This CDR3 spans 14 amino acids. The sample holds a few counts of this clonotype. Its target is not known. Sequenced input: blood. The J gene is TRBJ2-7, the V gene TRBV28; 9 nucleotides agree with TRBD1. The receptor comes from a young man in good health. The CDR3 region is CASSFRDRENEQYF. The DNA of the CDR3 is TGTGCCAGCAGTTTTCGGGACAGGGAGAATGAGCAGTACTTC.